This T cell receptor beta chain was profiled in a study of blood T cell repertoires in COVID-19 (dated by TCRdb to 2018 to 2021). With respect to the entire study: Samples from collaborators originated in the United States, Italy and Spain and spanned both the acute and convalescent phases of COVID-19. The material from the prospective study consisted of cDNA or gDNA derived from T cells, B-cell-depleted T cells, or PBMCs. The dataset comprised deeply sampled blood TCRbeta repertoires from subjects exposed to, actively infected with, or recovered from COVID-19. The repertoires were made available in a free public database intended to serve as a resource for research on the immune response to SARS-CoV-2. The samples were drawn from the first 160 participants of the ongoing ImmuneRACE study and from 950 to 1,500 subjects provided by 6 global collaborators. Sample metadata almost always included a de-identified subject ID, COVID-19 status, age in years and sex. Where available, HLA class I and class II types were taken from metadata supplied by the sample provider and were not determined by assay-based typing.

The full study reports these points: Clinical and demographic metadata were provided uncurated, with the amount varying by source and participant.

The immunoSEQ Assay, a bias-controlled multiplex PCR, was used to amplify TCRbeta CDR3 regions from genomic DNA. The authors processed their data as follows. The number of nucleated cells in each sample was estimated from the amplification of reference gene primers within the assay. Sequence reads were collapsed and filtered to measure the absolute abundance of every unique TCRbeta CDR3 rearrangement. For each sample, productive Simpson clonality was calculated by taking the square root of Simpson's diversity index across productive rearrangements. Here the immuneACCESS table is served through TCRdb, limited to in-frame sequences with V and J called. Missing clones are a known gap in these copies; in checked studies unresolved V genes cover under half, and the rest lacks a known reason. D and trimming were read from the DNA, whereas the V and J calls and clone size are those reported in that table. The sample records some 200,000 clones, around four fifths of which are singletons. Jointly, the top ten make up more than 12% of the sample.

On this clone: Its antigen remains undetermined. No clone much larger than this one lies a single base away; base qualities are absent.

The CDR3 numbers 14 residues from cysteine through phenylalanine. Only the CDR3 region is kept as DNA, spanning 42 bases read in frame from base 1. V lost 4 bases and J lost 5 bases, and the count of bases not matched to a germline gene is 6. The germline V gene yields LGHNA for CDR1 and YNFKEQ for CDR2. One collaborating source in Seattle enrolled patients during active infection and followed them longitudinally through the course of disease. Each collaborating institution followed its own protocols to collect whole blood in K2EDTA tubes. For TCRbeta analysis, collaborators shipped samples in one of three forms: frozen whole blood, isolated PBMCs, or DNA extracted from either of those sample types.

What was sequenced was peripheral blood. Recombination joined TRBV4-2 with TRBJ2-5; a stretch of 8 junction bases matches TRBD2. This TCR was recovered from a woman between 65 and 79 years old with COVID-19, enrolled during active disease. The nucleotide sequence is given as TGTGCCAGCAGCCCGCGGGGGGCTGAGGAGACCCAGTACTTC. Its amino acids are CASSPRGAEETQYF.